The clone carrying this T cell receptor beta chain showed up just a few times. Antigen: not known. V was pared by 5 bases and J by 7 bases, with 7 bases between. This CDR3 has 11 amino acids. CDR1 and CDR2 from the germline V gene are SGHRS and YFSETQ. The data were taken from a study of PD-1 blockade in mismatch repair-deficient tumors. Study in general: Patients had eleven to twelve mismatch repair-deficient cancer types, all previously treated and progressing. Points from the study as a whole: After pembrolizumab, tumor-resident clones rose rapidly, then generally contracted before radiologic responses.

This table comes from immunoSEQ multiplex PCR, and its TCRdb copy is limited to in-frame clones, with some not included. There are around 130,000 clones in the sample; around nine tenths occur only once, and over 9.5% lies in the top ten. Every patient had mismatch repair deficiency by PCR or immunohistochemistry. Three pembrolizumab responders had their TCRs sequenced. Sequenced material: peripheral blood, taken approximately 69 weeks after starting pembrolizumab. This sequence joins TRBV5-1 and TRBJ2-1; no reliable D call. The sequence was collected from an adult with mismatch repair-deficient cancer. The CDR3 DNA reads as TGCGCCAGCAGTTTTAGTAATGAGCAGTTCTTC. Protein: CASSFSNEQFF. The full variable domain, with the rest looked up from reference TRBV5-1 and TRBJ2-1, is KAGVTQTPRYLIKTRGQQVTLSCSPISGHRSVSWYQQTPGQGLQFLFEYFSETQRNKGNFPGRFSGRQFSNSRSEMNVSTLELGDSALYLCASSFSNEQFFGPGTRLTVL.